This record concerns one TCR beta chain sequence. The read comes to an end 3 residues before the CDR3 does, leaving the germline J gene to fill in the end. With V trimmed by 5 bases and J by 5 bases, 9 bases remained unmatched. CDR1 is SSHAT, CDR2 FNYEAQ, per germline (reference sequence). This CDR3 spans 16 amino acids. TCRdb keeps only in-frame clones here, not all; method: immunoSEQ multiplex PCR. Its table records 25,000 to 30,000 clones. This entry comes from a study of T cells in women clearing cervical HPV infection. The TCR sequence derives from a woman aged 18-69 years with a cervical HPV16 infection that either progressed to CIN3+ or cleared (not recorded which). The material sequenced was blood buffy coat. The chain carries TRBV7-7 and TRBJ2-3, with 11 bases fitting TRBD2. Partial CDR3 DNA: TGTGCCAGCAGCCAGGGGACTAGCGGCCGCTTAGATACG. Amino acid sequence: CASSQGTSGRLDT. The full CDR3 reads CASSQGTSGRLDTQYF.